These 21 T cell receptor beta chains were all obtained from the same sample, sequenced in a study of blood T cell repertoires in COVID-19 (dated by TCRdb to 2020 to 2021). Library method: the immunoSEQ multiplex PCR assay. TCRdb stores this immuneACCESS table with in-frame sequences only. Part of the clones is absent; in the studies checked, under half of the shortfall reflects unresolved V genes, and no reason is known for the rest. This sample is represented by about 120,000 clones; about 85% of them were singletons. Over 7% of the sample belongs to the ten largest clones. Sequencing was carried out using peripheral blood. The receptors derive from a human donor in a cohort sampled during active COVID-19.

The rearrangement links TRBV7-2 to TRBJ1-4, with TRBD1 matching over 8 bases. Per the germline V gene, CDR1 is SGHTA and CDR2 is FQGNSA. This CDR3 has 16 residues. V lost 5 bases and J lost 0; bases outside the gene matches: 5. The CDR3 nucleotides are TGTGCCAGCAGCCTTCAGACAGGGGCAACTAATGAAAAACTGTTTTTT. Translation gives CASSLQTGATNEKLFF. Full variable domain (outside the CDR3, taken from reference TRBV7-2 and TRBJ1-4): GAGVSQSPSNKVTEKGKDVELRCDPISGHTALYWYRQSLGQGLEFLIYFQGNSAPDKSGLPSDRFSAERTGGSVSTLTIQRTQQEDSAVYLCASSLQTGATNEKLFFGSGTQLSVL.

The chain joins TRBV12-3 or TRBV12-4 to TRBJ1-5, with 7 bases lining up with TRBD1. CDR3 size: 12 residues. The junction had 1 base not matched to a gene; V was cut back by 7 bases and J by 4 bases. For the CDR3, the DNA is TGTGCCAGCACCAGGGGGAATCAGCCCCAGCATTTT. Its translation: CASTRGNQPQHF.

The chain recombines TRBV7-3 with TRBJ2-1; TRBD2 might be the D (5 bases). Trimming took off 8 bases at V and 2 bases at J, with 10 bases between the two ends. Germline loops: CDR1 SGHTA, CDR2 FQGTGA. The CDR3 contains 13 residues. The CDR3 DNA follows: TGTGCCAGCCGAGGGAATACCTACAATGAGCAGTTCTTC. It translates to CASRGNTYNEQFF.

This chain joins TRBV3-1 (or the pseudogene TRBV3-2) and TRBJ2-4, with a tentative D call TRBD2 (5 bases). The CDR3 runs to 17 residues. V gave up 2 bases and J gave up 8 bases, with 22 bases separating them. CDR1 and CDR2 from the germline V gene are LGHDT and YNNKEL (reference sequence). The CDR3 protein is CASSQNPASLIGDIQYF. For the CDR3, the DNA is TGTGCCAGCAGCCAAAATCCAGCTTCGCTTATCGGGGACATTCAGTACTTC.

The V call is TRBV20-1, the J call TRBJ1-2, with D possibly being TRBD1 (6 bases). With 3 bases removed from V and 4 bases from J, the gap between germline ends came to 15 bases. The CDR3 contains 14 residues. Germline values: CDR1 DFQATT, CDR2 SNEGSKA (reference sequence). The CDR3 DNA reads TGCAGTGCTAGTGGGGGCTCGGAGATCTATGGCTACACCTTC. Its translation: CSASGGSEIYGYTF.

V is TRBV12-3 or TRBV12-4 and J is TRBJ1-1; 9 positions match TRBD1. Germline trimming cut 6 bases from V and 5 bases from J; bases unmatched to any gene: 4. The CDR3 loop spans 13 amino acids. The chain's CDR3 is CASRTGGGTEAFF. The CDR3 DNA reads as TGTGCCAGCAGGACAGGGGGTGGTACTGAAGCTTTCTTT.

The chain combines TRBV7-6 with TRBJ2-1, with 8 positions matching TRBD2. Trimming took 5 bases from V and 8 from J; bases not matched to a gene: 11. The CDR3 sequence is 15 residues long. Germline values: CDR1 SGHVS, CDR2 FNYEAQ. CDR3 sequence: CASSLGLAGGDEQFF. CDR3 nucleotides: TGTGCCAGCAGCCTTGGACTAGCCGGAGGGGATGAGCAGTTCTTC. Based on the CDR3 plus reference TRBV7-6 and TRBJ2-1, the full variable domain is GAGVSQSPRYKVTKRGQDVALRCDPISGHVSLYWYRQALGQGPEFLTYFNYEAQQDKSGLPNDRFSAERPEGSISTLTIQRTEQRDSAMYRCASSLGLAGGDEQFFGPGTRLTVL.

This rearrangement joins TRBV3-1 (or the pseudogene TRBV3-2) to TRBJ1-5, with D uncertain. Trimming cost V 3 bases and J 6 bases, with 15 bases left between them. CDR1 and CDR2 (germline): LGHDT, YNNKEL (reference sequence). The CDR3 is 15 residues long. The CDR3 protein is CASSQELGFPQPQHF. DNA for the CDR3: TGTGCCAGCAGCCAGGAGTTAGGATTTCCTCAGCCCCAGCATTTT.

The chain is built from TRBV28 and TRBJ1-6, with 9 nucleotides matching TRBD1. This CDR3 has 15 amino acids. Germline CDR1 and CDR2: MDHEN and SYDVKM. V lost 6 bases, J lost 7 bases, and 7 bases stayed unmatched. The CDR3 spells CASRPPGQGNSPLHF. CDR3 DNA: TGTGCCAGCAGACCACCTGGACAGGGGAATTCACCCCTCCACTTT. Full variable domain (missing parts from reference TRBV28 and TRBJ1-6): DVKVTQSSRYLVKRTGEKVFLECVQDMDHENMFWYRQDPGLGLRLIYFSYDVKMKEKGDIPEGYSVSREKKERFSLILESASTNQTSMYLCASRPPGQGNSPLHFGNGTRLTVT.

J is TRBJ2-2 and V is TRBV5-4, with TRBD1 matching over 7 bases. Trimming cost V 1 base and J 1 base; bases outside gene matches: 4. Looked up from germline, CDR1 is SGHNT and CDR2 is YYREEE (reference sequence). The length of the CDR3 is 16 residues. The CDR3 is CASSLPRDRNTGELFF. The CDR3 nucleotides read TGTGCCAGCAGCTTGCCCCGGGACAGGAACACCGGGGAGCTGTTTTTT. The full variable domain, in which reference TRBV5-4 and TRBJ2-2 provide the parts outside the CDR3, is ETGVTQSPTHLIKTRGQQVTLRCSSQSGHNTVSWYQQALGQGPQFIFQYYREEENGRGNFPPRFSGLQFPNYSSELNVNALELDDSALYLCASSLPRDRNTGELFFGEGSRLTVL.

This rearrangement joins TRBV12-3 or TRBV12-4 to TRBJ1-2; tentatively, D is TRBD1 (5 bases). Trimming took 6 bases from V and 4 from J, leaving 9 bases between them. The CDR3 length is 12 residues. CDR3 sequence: CASRSGGYGYTF. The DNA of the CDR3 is TGTGCCAGCAGGTCCGGGGGCTATGGCTACACCTTC.

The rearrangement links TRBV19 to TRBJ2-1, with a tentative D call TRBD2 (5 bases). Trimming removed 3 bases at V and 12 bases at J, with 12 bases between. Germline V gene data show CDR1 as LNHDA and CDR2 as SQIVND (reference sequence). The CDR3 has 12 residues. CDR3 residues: CASSMSGSRQFF. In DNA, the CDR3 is TGTGCCAGTAGTATGTCGGGGTCTCGGCAGTTCTTC.

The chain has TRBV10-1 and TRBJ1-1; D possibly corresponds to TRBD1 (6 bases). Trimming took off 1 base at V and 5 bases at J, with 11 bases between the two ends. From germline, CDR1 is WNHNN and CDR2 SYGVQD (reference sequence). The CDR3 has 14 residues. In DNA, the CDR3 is TGCGCCAGCAGTGAGTATGCCAGGGGAACTGAAGCTTTCTTT. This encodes CASSEYARGTEAFF.

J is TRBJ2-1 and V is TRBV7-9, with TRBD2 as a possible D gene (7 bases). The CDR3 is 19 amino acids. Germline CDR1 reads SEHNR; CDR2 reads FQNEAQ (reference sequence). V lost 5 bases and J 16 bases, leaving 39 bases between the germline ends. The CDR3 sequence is CASSPLGDPEGGGGGRYFF. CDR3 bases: TGTGCCAGCAGCCCTCTAGGGGACCCCGAGGGAGGAGGGGGAGGGCGGTACTTCTTC.

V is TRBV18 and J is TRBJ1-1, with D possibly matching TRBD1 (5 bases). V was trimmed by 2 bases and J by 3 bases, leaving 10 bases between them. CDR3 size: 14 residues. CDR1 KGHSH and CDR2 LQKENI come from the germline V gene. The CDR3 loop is CASSPSGEYTEAFF. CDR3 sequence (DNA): TGTGCCAGCTCACCATCGGGGGAGTACACTGAAGCTTTCTTT.

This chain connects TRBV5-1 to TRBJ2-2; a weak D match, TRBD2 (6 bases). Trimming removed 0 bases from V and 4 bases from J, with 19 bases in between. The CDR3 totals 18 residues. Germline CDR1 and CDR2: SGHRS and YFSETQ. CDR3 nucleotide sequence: TGCGCCAGCAGCTTGGGGGACCTGACTAGGATTCGCACCGGGGAGCTGTTTTTT. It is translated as CASSLGDLTRIRTGELFF.

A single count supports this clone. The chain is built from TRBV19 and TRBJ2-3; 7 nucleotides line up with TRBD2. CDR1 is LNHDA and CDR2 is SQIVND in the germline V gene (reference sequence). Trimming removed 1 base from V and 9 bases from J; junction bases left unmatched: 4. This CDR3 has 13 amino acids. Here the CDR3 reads CASSIGTSDTQYF. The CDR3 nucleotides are TGTGCCAGTAGTATAGGAACTAGCGACACGCAGTATTTT.

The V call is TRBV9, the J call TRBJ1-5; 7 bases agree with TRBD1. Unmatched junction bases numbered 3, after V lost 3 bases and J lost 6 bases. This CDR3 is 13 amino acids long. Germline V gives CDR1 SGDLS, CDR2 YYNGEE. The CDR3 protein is CASSGGGSQPQHF. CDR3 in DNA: TGTGCCAGCAGCGGAGGGGGCAGTCAGCCCCAGCATTTT.

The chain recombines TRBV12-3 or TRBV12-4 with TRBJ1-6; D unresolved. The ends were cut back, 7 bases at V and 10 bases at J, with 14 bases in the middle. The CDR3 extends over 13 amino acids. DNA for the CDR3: TGTGCCAGCACTGTCAGTGGGAGATCACCCCTCCACTTT. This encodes CASTVSGRSPLHF.

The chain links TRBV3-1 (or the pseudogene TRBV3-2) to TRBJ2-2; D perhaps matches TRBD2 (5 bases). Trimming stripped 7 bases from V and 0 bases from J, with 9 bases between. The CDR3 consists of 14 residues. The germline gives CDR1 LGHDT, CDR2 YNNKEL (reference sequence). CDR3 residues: CASNRGSNTGELFF. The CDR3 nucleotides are TGTGCCAGCAACCGGGGATCGAACACCGGGGAGCTGTTTTTT.

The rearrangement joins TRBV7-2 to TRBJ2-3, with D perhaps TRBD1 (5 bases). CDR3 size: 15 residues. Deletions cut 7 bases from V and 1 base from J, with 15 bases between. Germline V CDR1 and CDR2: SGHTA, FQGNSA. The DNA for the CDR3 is TGTGCCAGCACCGGGCGCAGGGTGGGCACAGATACGCAGTATTTT. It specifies CASTGRRVGTDTQYF. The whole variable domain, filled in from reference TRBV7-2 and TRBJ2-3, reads GAGVSQSPSNKVTEKGKDVELRCDPISGHTALYWYRQSLGQGLEFLIYFQGNSAPDKSGLPSDRFSAERTGGSVSTLTIQRTQQEDSAVYLCASTGRRVGTDTQYFGPGTRLTVL.